This is a list of T cell receptor beta chains from one sample in a study of T cell responses to AZD1222 COVID-19 vaccine. Some clones are missing from TCRdb's copy, which holds only in-frame ones; the method was immunoSEQ multiplex PCR. The profile shows about 130,000 clones, 88% of them singletons. The sequencing used peripheral blood, collected on day 0 of AZD1222 vaccination. The receptors shown here come from an adult in good health. The CDR3 runs from the conserved cysteine through the conserved F or W. The order of the fields is V gene, J gene, D gene, clone size, CDR3 length, CDR3 protein, CDR3 DNA. D genes are given only for firm matches. Clone size, where shown, is once, few, many, or a class for clones that have expanded.

TRBV19	TRBJ2-1	TRBD1	.	12	CASDRGGYEQFF	TGTGCATCGGACAGGGGCGGCTATGAGCAGTTCTTC
TRBV27	TRBJ2-6	TRBD1	.	16	CASTDRVTGGANVLTF	TGTGCCAGCACTGACAGGGTAACGGGCGGGGCCAACGTCCTGACTTTC
TRBV9	TRBJ2-5	.	.	13	CASSVGDKGTQYF	TGTGCCAGCAGCGTAGGGGACAAAGGGACCCAGTACTTC
TRBV11-3	TRBJ2-1	.	once	13	CASALGGGNEQFF	TGTGCCAGCGCACTAGGAGGGGGCAATGAGCAGTTCTTC
TRBV4-3	TRBJ1-6	.	.	14	CASSQSSTPSPLHF	TGCGCCAGCAGCCAATCGTCCACCCCCTCACCCCTCCACTTT
TRBV18	TRBJ2-2	.	once	13	CASSPAFPGELFF	TGTGCCAGCTCGCCCGCCTTTCCCGGGGAGCTGTTTTTT
TRBV27	TRBJ2-7	TRBD1	few	15	CASSLSGQGAYEQYF	TGTGCCAGCAGTTTATCGGGACAGGGGGCCTACGAGCAGTACTTC
TRBV27	TRBJ1-5	.	.	13	CASSSTVNQPQHF	TGTGCCAGCAGTTCGACAGTAAATCAGCCCCAGCATTTT
TRBV10-3	TRBJ2-2	.	.	15	CAISETGQNTGELFF	TGTGCCATCAGTGAGACAGGGCAAAACACCGGGGAGCTGTTTTTT
TRBV19	TRBJ1-2	.	once	13	CASSRREYYGYTF	TGTGCCAGTAGTCGGAGGGAATACTATGGCTACACCTTC